This TCR beta chain was retrieved from a study of blood T cell repertoires in COVID-19. V dropped 4 bases and J dropped 4; count of bases not matched to a gene: 12. The CDR3 runs 16 residues. Germline V gene sequence: CDR1 SGHRS, CDR2 YFSETQ. Method: immunoSEQ multiplex PCR; TCRdb's copy keeps in-frame clones and lacks some. The table has over 110,000 clones, approximately 80% seen once. The chain is built from TRBV5-1 and TRBJ2-7, with 9 bases that match TRBD1. This clonotype originated in a man between 65 and 79 years old who had recovered from COVID-19. The specimen was peripheral blood. Written as DNA, the CDR3 is TGCGCCAGCAGCGAACCGGGGGACAGGGTTGTTTACGAGCAGTACTTC. Amino acid sequence: CASSEPGDRVVYEQYF.